The 22 T cell receptor beta chains reported below all come from one sample, sequenced in a study of T cells in women clearing cervical HPV infection listed by TCRdb under 2018. Library preparation employed the immunoSEQ multiplex PCR assay. TCRdb stores this immuneACCESS table with in-frame sequences only. Part of the clones is absent; in the studies checked, under half of the shortfall reflects unresolved V genes, and no reason is known for the rest. For this sample, the table gives more than 25,000 clones. The ten largest clones add up to 20% to 25% of the sample. Sequenced input: blood buffy coat. Receptors originate from a woman between 18 and 69 years old with a cervical HPV16 infection that either progressed to CIN3+ or cleared (not recorded which).

Incomplete CDR3 DNA: TGTGCCTGGACCCCACTCCGGGACATAAAGACC. Its translation is CAWTPLRDIKT. The entire CDR3 protein reads CAWTPLRDIKTQYF. This chain links TRBV30 with TRBJ2-5, with a weak D call TRBD1 (6 bases). From the germline J gene comes the end of the CDR3, since the read stops 3 residues before it. Trimming cost V 4 bases and J 6 bases, with 18 bases left between them. The length of the CDR3 is 14 residues. Germline V lookup: CDR1 GTSNPN, CDR2 SVGIG (reference sequence).

As concerns this clone: The read finishes 3 residues shy of the CDR3 end, and the germline J gene is used to complete it. V is TRBV7-9 and J is TRBJ2-1; TRBD2 aligns across 7 bases. This CDR3 region has 15 residues. Germline loops: CDR1 SEHNR, CDR2 FQNEAQ (reference sequence). Losses at the gene ends were 5 bases for V and 3 bases for J; bases not matched to a gene: 7. The CDR3 sequence is CASSRTSVSYNEQFF. The covered CDR3 bases are TGTGCCAGCAGCCGTACTAGCGTCAGCTACAATGAG.

A note on this clone: The read stops 3 residues short of the end of the CDR3; the missing end is completed from the germline J gene. This rearrangement joins TRBV29-1 to TRBJ2-1, with TRBD2 matching over 12 bases. Germline V gene data show CDR1 as SQVTM and CDR2 as ANQGSEA. This CDR3 region has 16 residues. With V trimmed by 1 base and J by 4 bases, 5 bases remained unmatched. CDR3 bases read: TGCAGCGTTGAAGGGGGGACTAGCGGGCCTTACAATGAG. It encodes CSVEGGTSGPYNE. The whole CDR3 is CSVEGGTSGPYNEQFF.

Details on this clone: Compared with germline, one end of the junction differs, possibly owing to a read error. The read comes to an end 3 residues before the CDR3 does, leaving the germline J gene to fill in the end. Within the sample, other DNA sequences also encode this same CDR3. The V call is TRBV19, the J call TRBJ1-3; no firm D call. The germline V gene has CDR1 LNHDA and CDR2 SQIVND (reference sequence). The CDR3 sequence is 14 residues long. CDR3 DNA (partial): TGTGCCAGTAGTCGGACTGTTTGGGGAAACACA. Translation: CASSRTVWGNT. The CDR3 in full is CASSRTVWGNTIYF.

CDR3 loop: CASSPVRDRGRHGELFF. The sequenced CDR3 bases are TGTGCCAGCTCACCAGTCCGGGACAGGGGGCGTCACGGGGAA. The genes are TRBV18 and TRBJ1-4, with 12 bases identical to TRBD1. The read comes to an end 3 residues before the CDR3 does, leaving the germline J gene to fill in the end. There are 17 residues in the CDR3. The germline CDR1 and CDR2 sequences are KGHSH and LQKENI.

Remarks on this clone: The CDR3 goes on 3 residues after the read ends, and that part is filled in from the germline J gene. The J gene is TRBJ1-2, the V gene TRBV20-1; TRBD1 matches 10 bases. Germline CDR1 reads DFQATT; CDR2 reads SNEGSKA (reference sequence). The CDR3 spans 14 residues. Trimming cost V 3 bases and J 3 bases; bases outside gene matches: 4. The part of the CDR3 DNA that was read is TGCAGTGCTAGGACAGGGGGCATAGACTATGGC. It yields the protein CSARTGGIDYG. The full CDR3 sequence reads CSARTGGIDYGYTF.

In regard to this clone: The CDR3 end falls 3 residues outside the read, so it is completed with the germline J gene. This chain links TRBV6-4 with TRBJ2-3; TRBD2 matches 7 bases. V gave up 5 bases and J gave up 0 bases; unmatched junction bases: 5. The CDR3 is 15 residues long. CDR1 MRHNA and CDR2 SNTAGT come from the germline V gene. The CDR3 reads CASSQLASSTDTQYF. The covered CDR3 bases are TGTGCCAGCAGTCAACTAGCGTCTAGCACAGATACG.

The CDR3 region is CASSLVPGSTEAFF. The DNA read from the CDR3 is TGTGCCAGCAGCTTAGTTCCAGGGAGCACTGAA. V gene TRBV11-3 combines with J gene TRBJ1-1; TRBD1 is a possible D gene (5 bases). The read ends 3 residues early relative to the CDR3; the germline J gene fills the gap. Germline assignment: CDR1 SGHNT and CDR2 YENEEA. The germline V and J ends were trimmed by 1 base and 4 bases, with 10 bases remaining between them. CDR3 length equals 14 residues.

Points on this clone: The read is 3 residues too short to cover the CDR3 end, so that end is filled in from the germline J gene. V and J are TRBV7-9 and TRBJ1-2, with D possibly matching TRBD1 (6 bases). Germline V gene data show CDR1 as SEHNR and CDR2 as FQNEAQ (reference sequence). This CDR3 has 11 residues. The sequenced CDR3 bases are TGTGCCGCTTCCCGGGAGGGGGAC. Residues: CAASREGD. The entire CDR3 reads CAASREGDYTF.

On this clone: The read is 3 residues too short to cover the CDR3 end, so that end is filled in from the germline J gene. The chain recombines TRBV19 with TRBJ1-5, with D possibly being TRBD1 (6 bases). V lost 2 bases, J lost 2 bases, and 10 bases lay in between. In germline, CDR1 is LNHDA, CDR2 SQIVND (reference sequence). The CDR3 totals 15 residues. CDR3 amino acids: CASSIQGPRNQPQHF. Partial CDR3 DNA: TGTGCCAGTAGTATACAGGGGCCCCGCAATCAGCCC. The variable domain in full, completed from reference TRBV19 and TRBJ1-5, reads DGGITQSPKYLFRKEGQNVTLSCEQNLNHDAMYWYRQDPGQGLRLIYYSQIVNDFQKGDIAEGYSVSREKKESFPLTVTSAQKNPTAFYLCASSIQGPRNQPQHFGDGTRLSIL.

Regarding this clone: Read data end 3 residues before the CDR3 end; the end is taken from the germline J gene. The rearrangement uses TRBV19 and TRBJ2-3, with D perhaps matching TRBD1 (5 bases). Germline V gene data show CDR1 as LNHDA and CDR2 as SQIVND (reference sequence). This CDR3 has 15 residues. V was trimmed by 8 bases and J by 0 bases, leaving 15 bases between them. The CDR3 reads CASQKGLTSTDTQYF. Incomplete CDR3 DNA: TGTGCCAGTCAGAAGGGGTTGACTAGCACAGATACG.

CDR3 sequence reads: CAILQATNYGYTF. The DNA read from the CDR3 is TGTGCCATCTTGCAGGCGACTAACTATGGC. The V call is TRBV10-3, the J call TRBJ1-2; D call uncertain. Read coverage stops 3 residues before the CDR3 terminus; the germline J gene supplies the remainder. The germline CDR1 and CDR2 sequences are ENHRY and SYGVKD. There are 13 residues in the CDR3. Trimming left V 8 bases short and J 0 bases short, with 10 bases between.

On this clone: The read halts 3 residues ahead of the CDR3 end, with the missing end drawn from the germline J gene. The chain combines TRBV4-1 with TRBJ2-3; 7 bases align to TRBD2. This CDR3 contains 18 residues. Germline-derived CDR1 and CDR2 are MGHRA and YSYEKL. Trimming removed 3 bases from V and 3 bases from J; junction bases left unmatched: 15. CDR3 DNA, as far as it was read: TGCGCCAGCAGCCAGCCCTTGGGCGGGAGAGGGCTGACAGATACG. Its protein product is CASSQPLGGRGLTDT. In full, the CDR3 is CASSQPLGGRGLTDTQYF.

For this clone: Read data end 3 residues before the CDR3 end; the end is taken from the germline J gene. This chain connects TRBV18 to TRBJ1-2, with TRBD1 matching 7 bases. There are 15 residues in the CDR3. Germline lookup yields CDR1 KGHSH and CDR2 LQKENI. CDR3 DNA (partial): TGTGCCAGCTCACCCCGGACAGGTGTAGTTTACGAC. This sequence encodes CASSPRTGVVYD. In full, the CDR3 reads CASSPRTGVVYDYTF.

As to this clone: With the read ending 3 residues before the CDR3 end, the germline J gene is used to fill in that end. The chain carries TRBV7-9 and TRBJ2-3; 9 bases match TRBD1. This CDR3 is 14 amino acids long. Germline V lookup: CDR1 SEHNR, CDR2 FQNEAQ (reference sequence). Incomplete CDR3 DNA: TGTGCCAGCAGCGACGGGACAGGGAATCAGCCG. This translates into CASSDGTGNQP. The complete CDR3 protein is CASSDGTGNQPQYF. Full variable domain (outside the CDR3, taken from reference TRBV7-9 and TRBJ2-3): DTGVSQNPRHKITKRGQNVTFRCDPISEHNRLYWYRQTLGQGPEFLTYFQNEAQLEKSRLLSDRFSAERPKGSFSTLEIQRTEQGDSAMYLCASSDGTGNQPQYFGPGTRLTVL.

Notes on this clone: Sequencing ends 3 residues short of the CDR3 end; the germline J gene provides the rest. The chain uses TRBV19 and TRBJ1-4, with 11 bases identical to TRBD1. Germline lookup yields CDR1 LNHDA and CDR2 SQIVND (reference sequence). The CDR3 has 14 residues. The CDR3 spells CASSTTTGTGGLFF. The part of the CDR3 DNA that was read is TGTGCCAGTAGTACAACCACCGGGACAGGGGGA.

On this clone itself: The read terminates 3 residues before the CDR3 end, so the remaining end is supplied by the germline J gene. This chain uses TRBV27 with TRBJ2-3; 9 bases agree with TRBD1. Germline CDR1 MNHEY, CDR2 SMNVEV (reference sequence). V lost 5 bases, J lost 4 bases, and 10 bases stayed unmatched. The CDR3 has 16 residues. Partial CDR3 DNA: TGTGCCAGCAGTCGCTCCACAGGGGGCGCTTCAGATACG. It translates to CASSRSTGGASDT. The whole CDR3 protein reads CASSRSTGGASDTQYF.

Worth noting for this clone: Read data end 3 residues before the CDR3 end; the end is taken from the germline J gene. The rearrangement joins TRBV5-1 to TRBJ1-4; D is possibly TRBD1 (5 bases). Per the germline V gene, CDR1 is SGHRS and CDR2 is YFSETQ. The CDR3 length is 16 residues. V was cut by 4 bases and J by 2 bases, with 15 bases left in between. CDR3 bases read: TGCGCCAGCAGCGCCTTGGGGGGAACGACTAATGAAAAA. Translating gives CASSALGGTTNEK. The whole CDR3 region reads CASSALGGTTNEKLFF.

Notes on this clone: The DNA ends 3 residues before the CDR3 does, and the rest of the CDR3 is filled in from the germline J gene. This chain connects TRBV19 to TRBJ2-3; no firm D call. This CDR3 spans 13 amino acids. Germline CDR1 and CDR2: LNHDA and SQIVND (reference sequence). CDR3: CASNSQRDQPQYF. CDR3 DNA (partial): TGTGCCAGTAACAGTCAGAGAGATCAGCCG.

The CDR3 is CASASLAQGSNTGELFF. The part of the CDR3 DNA that was read is TGTGCCAGCGCATCATTGGCTCAGGGTTCGAACACCGGGGAG. This chain links TRBV28 with TRBJ2-2; the D gene is possibly TRBD1 (5 bases). The read stops 3 residues short of the end of the CDR3; the missing end is completed from the germline J gene. The germline V and J ends were trimmed by 8 bases and 0 bases, with 19 bases remaining between them. CDR3 size: 17 residues. Germline V gene lookup returns CDR1 MDHEN and CDR2 SYDVKM.

Remarks on this clone: The read halts 3 residues ahead of the CDR3 end, with the missing end drawn from the germline J gene. The chain is built from TRBV5-1 and TRBJ2-1; tentatively, D is TRBD2 (6 bases). Germline CDR1 SGHRS, CDR2 YFSETQ. The ends were cut back, 5 bases at V and 8 bases at J, with 23 bases in the middle. This CDR3 region has 16 residues. The CDR3: CASRDSRGGLNDEQFF. The covered CDR3 bases are TGCGCCAGCAGGGATTCGCGGGGCGGCCTCAATGATGAG.

A word on this clone: The read terminates 3 residues ahead of where the CDR3 ends, so the germline J gene completes it. The chain carries TRBV4-1 and TRBJ2-3; TRBD2 might be the D (5 bases). CDR1 is MGHRA, CDR2 YSYEKL, per germline. Deletions cut 4 bases from V and 3 bases from J, with 23 bases between. The CDR3 runs 18 residues. CDR3 protein: CASSPLGNLATVTDTQYF. The DNA read from the CDR3 is TGCGCCAGCAGCCCTCTCGGGAACCTAGCTACCGTGACAGATACG.